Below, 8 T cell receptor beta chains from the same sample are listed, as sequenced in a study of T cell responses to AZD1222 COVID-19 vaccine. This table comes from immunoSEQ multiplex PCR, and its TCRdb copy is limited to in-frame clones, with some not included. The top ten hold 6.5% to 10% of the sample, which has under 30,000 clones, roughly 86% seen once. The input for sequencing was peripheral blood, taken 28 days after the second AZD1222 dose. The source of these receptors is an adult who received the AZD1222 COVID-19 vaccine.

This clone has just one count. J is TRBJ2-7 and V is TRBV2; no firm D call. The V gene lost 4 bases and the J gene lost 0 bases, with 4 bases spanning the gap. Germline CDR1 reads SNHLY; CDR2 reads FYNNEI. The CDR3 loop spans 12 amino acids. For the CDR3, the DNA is TGTGCCAGCAGTGGATACTCCTACGAGCAGTACTTC. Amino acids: CASSGYSYEQYF.

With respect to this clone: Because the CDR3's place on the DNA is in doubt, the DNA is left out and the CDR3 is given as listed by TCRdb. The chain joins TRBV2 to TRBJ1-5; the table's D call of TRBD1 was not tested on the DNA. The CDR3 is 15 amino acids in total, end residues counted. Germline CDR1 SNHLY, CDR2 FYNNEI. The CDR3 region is CASSEFGPGNQPQHF.

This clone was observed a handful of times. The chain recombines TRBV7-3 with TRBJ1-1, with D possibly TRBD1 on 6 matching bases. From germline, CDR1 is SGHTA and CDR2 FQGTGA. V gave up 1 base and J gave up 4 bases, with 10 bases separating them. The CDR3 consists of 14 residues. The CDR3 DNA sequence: TGTGCCAGCAGCTTAAGGCAGGGGCTCACTGAAGCTTTCTTT. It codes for CASSLRQGLTEAFF.

For the CDR3, the DNA is TGTGCCAGCAGTGGAAGGGGCGGGATCACAGATACGCAGTATTTT. It codes for CASSGRGGITDTQYF. The rearrangement links TRBV2 to TRBJ2-3; D may be TRBD2 (6 bases). The length of the CDR3 is 15 residues. V lost 4 bases and J 2 bases, leaving 13 bases between the germline ends. In germline, CDR1 is SNHLY, CDR2 FYNNEI.

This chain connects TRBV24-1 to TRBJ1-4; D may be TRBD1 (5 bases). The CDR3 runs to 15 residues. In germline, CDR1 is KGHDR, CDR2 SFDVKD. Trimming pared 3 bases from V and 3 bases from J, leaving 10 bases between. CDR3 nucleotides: TGTGCCACCAGTGATCACAAGGGGTCTAATGAAAAACTGTTTTTT. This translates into CATSDHKGSNEKLFF.

The CDR3 spells CASSFDRAVAYEQYF. In DNA, the CDR3 is TGCGCCAGCAGCTTCGACAGGGCGGTAGCCTACGAGCAGTACTTC. The V and J genes are TRBV4-1 and TRBJ2-7; TRBD1 aligns across 7 bases. Germline values: CDR1 MGHRA, CDR2 YSYEKL. This CDR3 contains 15 residues. After removal of 5 bases from V and 2 bases from J, the junction contained 9 bases not matched to a gene.

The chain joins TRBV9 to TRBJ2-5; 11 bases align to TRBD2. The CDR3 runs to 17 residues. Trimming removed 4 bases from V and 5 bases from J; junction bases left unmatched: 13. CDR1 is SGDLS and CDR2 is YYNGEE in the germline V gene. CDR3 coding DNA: TGTGCCAGCAGCAGGGGGCCCCTAGCGGGGGGCTCGGAGACCCAGTACTTC. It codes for CASSRGPLAGGSETQYF.

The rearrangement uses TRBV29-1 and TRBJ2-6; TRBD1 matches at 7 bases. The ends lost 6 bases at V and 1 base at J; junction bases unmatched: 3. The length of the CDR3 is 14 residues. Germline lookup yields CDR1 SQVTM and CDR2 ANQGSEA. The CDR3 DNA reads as TGCAGCGTCACAGGGGAATCTGGGGCCAACGTCCTGACTTTC. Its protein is CSVTGESGANVLTF.